The 12 T cell receptor beta chains reported below all come from one sample, sequenced in a study of PD-1 blockade in mismatch repair-deficient tumors (dated by TCRdb to the late 2010s). The library was made by the immunoSEQ multiplex PCR assay. As stored in TCRdb, this immuneACCESS dataset retains in-frame rearrangements with V and J assigned. A fraction of the clones does not appear; measured against another copy, unresolved V genes explain less than half of the discrepancy, and the remainder lacks a known reason. The sample includes more than 30,000 clones, with 85% observed a single time. The leading ten clones occupy approximately 3.6% of the sample. The material was peripheral blood, obtained around 75 weeks after starting pembrolizumab. These receptors were collected from an adult with mismatch repair-deficient cancer.

The chain links TRBV14 to TRBJ1-1; unclear D gene. V was cut by 5 bases and J by 2 bases, with 9 bases left in between. Germline V gene sequence: CDR1 SGHDN, CDR2 FVKESK. The CDR3 has 13 residues. CDR3 nucleotides: TGTGCCAGCAGCTACACTCTTAACACTGAAGCTTTCTTT. Amino acid sequence: CASSYTLNTEAFF.

V gene TRBV28 combines with J gene TRBJ2-3, with TRBD2 as a possible D gene (5 bases). The CDR3 covers 14 residues. Germline V gene sequence: CDR1 MDHEN, CDR2 SYDVKM. The ends were cut back, 3 bases at V and 3 bases at J, with 10 bases in the middle. CDR3 sequence: CASSFLSGTDTQYF. The CDR3 coding sequence is TGTGCCAGCAGTTTTTTGTCGGGAACAGATACGCAGTATTTT. The complete variable domain, with remaining parts taken from reference TRBV28 and TRBJ2-3, reads DVKVTQSSRYLVKRTGEKVFLECVQDMDHENMFWYRQDPGLGLRLIYFSYDVKMKEKGDIPEGYSVSREKKERFSLILESASTNQTSMYLCASSFLSGTDTQYFGPGTRLTVL.

The chain combines TRBV10-2 with TRBJ2-5; unclear D gene. V was clipped by 2 bases and J by 0 bases, with 7 bases between them. Germline lookup yields CDR1 WSHSY and CDR2 SAAADI. This CDR3 region has 14 residues. CDR3 sequence: CASSEAGHQETQYF. CDR3 DNA sequence: TGCGCCAGCAGTGAGGCCGGGCACCAAGAGACCCAGTACTTC.

V and J are TRBV5-1 and TRBJ1-5; D not resolved. There are 15 residues in the CDR3. With 1 base removed from V and 0 bases from J, the gap between germline ends came to 8 bases. Germline V lookup: CDR1 SGHRS, CDR2 YFSETQ. In nucleotides, the CDR3 is TGCGCCAGCAGCTTGACCGGAAATAGCAATCAGCCCCAGCATTTT. It codes for CASSLTGNSNQPQHF. The full variable domain, with the rest looked up from reference TRBV5-1 and TRBJ1-5, is KAGVTQTPRYLIKTRGQQVTLSCSPISGHRSVSWYQQTPGQGLQFLFEYFSETQRNKGNFPGRFSGRQFSNSRSEMNVSTLELGDSALYLCASSLTGNSNQPQHFGDGTRLSIL.

The rearrangement uses TRBV29-1 and TRBJ2-1; maybe TRBD2 (5 bases). The CDR3 is 15 amino acids. Per the germline V gene, CDR1 is SQVTM and CDR2 is ANQGSEA. V was cut by 4 bases and J by 3 bases, with 16 bases left in between. The CDR3 region has the DNA TGCAGCGTTGTTCGGTGGGAGCCCCTCTACAATGAGCAGTTCTTC. It is translated as CSVVRWEPLYNEQFF.

The gene calls are TRBV27 and TRBJ1-1; a possible D gene is TRBD1 (6 bases). This CDR3 comprises 14 residues. Trimming took off 6 bases at V and 6 bases at J, with 17 bases between the two ends. Per germline, CDR1 MNHEY and CDR2 SMNVEV (reference sequence). The CDR3 DNA follows: TGTGCCAGCAGGCAAGGGGGGGGCCTCGCTGAAGCTTTCTTT. As protein: CASRQGGGLAEAFF.

The CDR3 loop reads CASSDLAGGRNTGELFF. The CDR3 DNA sequence: TGTGCCAGCAGCGACCTAGCGGGAGGGAGAAACACCGGGGAGCTGTTTTTT. V gene TRBV9 combines with J gene TRBJ2-2, with 12 bases lining up with TRBD2. The germline V gene has CDR1 SGDLS and CDR2 YYNGEE. The V segment lost 3 bases and the J segment 2 bases; nucleotides outside the gene matches: 5. There are 17 residues in the CDR3.

The rearrangement links TRBV11-3 to TRBJ2-2; 11 bases line up with TRBD1. Trimming cost V 5 bases and J 4 bases; bases outside gene matches: 6. Germline-derived CDR1 and CDR2 are SGHNT and YENEEA. CDR3 size: 16 residues. This CDR3 reads CASSPDRGRGTGELFF. CDR3 nucleotides: TGTGCCAGCAGCCCGGACAGGGGGCGCGGCACCGGGGAGCTGTTTTTT. The full variable domain, rest sourced from reference TRBV11-3 and TRBJ2-2, is EAGVVQSPRYKIIEKKQPVAFWCNPISGHNTLYWYLQNLGQGPELLIRYENEEAVDDSQLPKDRFSAERLKGVDSTLKIQPAELGDSAVYLCASSPDRGRGTGELFFGEGSRLTVL.

The chain couples TRBV6-5 to TRBJ1-2; 8 bases match TRBD1. This CDR3 is 13 amino acids long. J lost 3 bases, V lost 9 bases, and 6 bases had no gene match. Looked up from germline, CDR1 is MNHEY and CDR2 is SVGAGI. In nucleotides, the CDR3 is TGTGCCAGTACAGGGGGGAAGGACTATGGCTACACCTTC. Amino acid sequence: CASTGGKDYGYTF.

The chain is built from TRBV29-1 and TRBJ2-7; TRBD1 matches at 7 bases. Germline V CDR1 and CDR2: SQVTM, ANQGSEA. J lost 1 base, V lost 7 bases, and 7 bases had no gene match. This CDR3 has 13 amino acids. The DNA for the CDR3 is TGCAGCGGACGGGACAGCAATTCCTACGAGCAGTACTTC. Translated: CSGRDSNSYEQYF.

Points on this clone: Germline and junction disagree at one end, which may indicate a read error. The chain carries TRBV9 and TRBJ2-1, with TRBD2 identical over 9 bases. Germline V gives CDR1 SGDLS, CDR2 YYNGEE. The CDR3 runs to 14 residues. CDR3 in amino acids: CASSPRVGAGGIIF. The CDR3 DNA reads TGTGCCAGCAGCCCCCGGGTTGGCGCGGGAGGGATTATCTTC.

The V gene is TRBV19, the J gene TRBJ2-5, with 8 nucleotides matching TRBD1. The V and J ends lost 2 bases and 2 bases, in that order; junction bases with no gene match: 1. This CDR3 has 14 amino acids. Germline lookup yields CDR1 LNHDA and CDR2 SQIVND (reference sequence). CDR3 in DNA: TGTGCCAGTAGTATAAACAGGGGGCAAGAGACCCAGTACTTC. It specifies CASSINRGQETQYF.